This T cell receptor beta chain came from a study of siplizumab effects on memory and regulatory T cells. Assayed TCR templates numbered about 10^5 for each sample. Using immunoSEQ multiplex PCR, the repertoire was profiled, and TCRdb retains in-frame clones only, with some absent. This table has about 120,000 clones, about 95% appearing once. Study-wide results and limits: There were only a minor fraction of alloreactive clones that mapped to unstimulated subsets. No assignable naive or memory phenotype existed for roughly 80-97% of proliferating CD4+ or CD8+ clones. Siplizumab significantly reduced alloreactive sequences traceable to unstimulated CD4+ memory cells.

Concerning this clone: Its antigen is currently unknown.

V was clipped by 6 bases and J by 3 bases; unmatched bases: 6. This CDR3 region has 15 residues. In germline, CDR1 is SGHTA, CDR2 FQGNSA. This chain links TRBV7-2 with TRBJ2-7; 12 bases agree with TRBD2. The sequenced sample was non-Treg CD4+ T cells sorted from blood. This TCR came from a human donor in good health. The CDR3, as DNA: TGTGCCAGCAGTCAAACTAGCGGGGGGCTCTACGAGCAGTACTTC. Translating gives CASSQTSGGLYEQYF.